This TCR beta chain was obtained from a study of blood T cell repertoires in COVID-19. In the study overall: Researchers got acute and convalescent COVID-19 samples from the United States, Italy and Spain.

Original handling: Reference gene primer amplification gave estimated nucleated cell counts. Assay used: immunoSEQ multiplex PCR; TCRdb lists only in-frame clones, some missing. For V, J and clone size, that table is used; D and trimming come from the DNA. The profile covers fewer than 200,000 clones, with 75% to 90% appearing a single time and 4.4% taken by the ten largest. Germline values: CDR1 SNHLY, CDR2 FYNNEI. This CDR3 contains 15 residues. V lost 7 bases and J lost 0; bases outside the gene matches: 8. Across about two dozen US areas, participants ranged in age from about 18 to 90 years. The study counted Cohort 3 donors as recovered given two negative PCRs, clearance, or symptom resolution.

Input material: PBMCs or T cells enriched from blood (not recorded which). J is TRBJ1-1 and V is TRBV2, with TRBD1 matching over 7 bases. The TCR was taken from a woman aged 45 to 65 who had recovered from COVID-19. This chain's CDR3 is CASTGTVLMNTEAFF. CDR3 in DNA: TGTGCCAGCACCGGGACAGTCCTCATGAACACTGAAGCTTTCTTT.